The 9 T cell receptor beta chains listed next were all sequenced from one sample in a study of T cell responses to AZD1222 COVID-19 vaccine. Sequencing was performed with immunoSEQ multiplex PCR; in TCRdb, only in-frame clones are kept and a portion is missing. The data contain around 130,000 clones, around 90% of them singletons. This sample comprised peripheral blood, obtained on day 0 of AZD1222 vaccination. Source of these receptors: an adult in good health.

V and J are TRBV7-6 and TRBJ2-1; D is perhaps TRBD1 (5 bases). V dropped 5 bases and J dropped 3 bases, with 14 bases sitting between them. CDR1 is SGHVS and CDR2 is FNYEAQ in the germline V gene. This CDR3 is built from 15 residues. Written as DNA, the CDR3 is TGTGCCAGCAGCCGGAGACAGCAGCTCTACAATGAGCAGTTCTTC. Its protein product is CASSRRQQLYNEQFF.

The chain carries TRBV12-3 or TRBV12-4 and TRBJ1-1; weak D call: TRBD1 (6 bases). Trimming removed 10 bases from V and 3 bases from J, with 15 bases in between. The CDR3 length is 13 residues. The CDR3 is CAIQGMGYTEAFF. The CDR3 nucleotides read TGTGCCATCCAGGGGATGGGGTACACTGAAGCTTTCTTT.

The chain is built from TRBV27 and TRBJ2-7, with 7 bases that match TRBD2. The CDR3 consists of 15 residues. V gave up 3 bases and J gave up 10 bases; unmatched junction bases: 15. CDR1 and CDR2 (germline): MNHEY, SMNVEV (reference sequence). CDR3 protein: CASSFLLAQEGSQYF. The CDR3 region has the DNA TGTGCCAGCAGTTTCTTACTAGCGCAAGAGGGATCCCAGTACTTC.

The chain joins TRBV11-2 to TRBJ2-1; no clear D gene. CDR1 is SGHAT, CDR2 FQNNGV, per germline. The CDR3 is 14 amino acids. V gave up 5 bases and J gave up 2 bases, with 10 bases separating them. The chain's CDR3 is CASSVGGTYNEQFF. Written as DNA, the CDR3 is TGTGCCAGCAGCGTAGGTGGAACCTACAATGAGCAGTTCTTC.

This chain uses TRBV15 with TRBJ2-7, with D possibly matching TRBD2 (5 bases). CDR1 and CDR2 (germline): LNHNV, YYDKDF (reference sequence). The CDR3 loop spans 18 amino acids. The V and J ends lost 0 bases and 3 bases respectively, with 21 bases between them. For the CDR3, the DNA is TGTGCCACCAGCAGAGAAAGAAGCGGACTGACTATCGGCTACGAGCAGTACTTC. This sequence encodes CATSRERSGLTIGYEQYF. The variable domain in full, with the rest retrieved from reference TRBV15 and TRBJ2-7, is DAMVIQNPRYQVTQFGKPVTLSCSQTLNHNVMYWYQQKSSQAPKLLFHYYDKDFNNEADTPDNFQSRRPNTSFCFLDIRSPGLGDTAMYLCATSRERSGLTIGYEQYFGPGTRLTVT.

The gene calls are TRBV19 and TRBJ1-5; 12 bases agree with TRBD1. V lost 6 bases and J lost 6; bases outside the gene matches: 9. Per germline, CDR1 LNHDA and CDR2 SQIVND (reference sequence). The CDR3 extends over 16 amino acids. CDR3: CASSNYGTGGVQPQHF. The CDR3 DNA reads as TGTGCCAGTAGCAACTATGGGACAGGGGGCGTTCAGCCCCAGCATTTT. The variable domain in full, with the rest retrieved from reference TRBV19 and TRBJ1-5, is DGGITQSPKYLFRKEGQNVTLSCEQNLNHDAMYWYRQDPGQGLRLIYYSQIVNDFQKGDIAEGYSVSREKKESFPLTVTSAQKNPTAFYLCASSNYGTGGVQPQHFGDGTRLSIL.

The chain couples TRBV7-9 to TRBJ1-4, with 8 bases identical to TRBD1. Germline assignment: CDR1 SEHNR and CDR2 FQNEAQ (reference sequence). This CDR3 is 15 amino acids long. Unmatched junction bases numbered 9, after V lost 5 bases and J lost 7 bases. The CDR3 loop is CASSHSRGRGEKLFF. CDR3 in DNA: TGTGCCAGCAGCCATAGCAGGGGGCGCGGTGAAAAACTGTTTTTT. The full variable domain, completed using reference TRBV7-9 and TRBJ1-4, is DTGVSQNPRHKITKRGQNVTFRCDPISEHNRLYWYRQTLGQGPEFLTYFQNEAQLEKSRLLSDRFSAERPKGSFSTLEIQRTEQGDSAMYLCASSHSRGRGEKLFFGSGTQLSVL.

The chain joins TRBV6-1 to TRBJ1-2; tentative D call: TRBD1 (6 bases). Trimming cost V 4 bases and J 0 bases, with 18 bases left between them. The germline CDR1 and CDR2 sequences are MNHNS and SASEGT. CDR3 length: 17 residues. Here the CDR3 reads CASSGVDRTRANYGYTF. In DNA, the CDR3 is TGTGCCAGCAGTGGGGTAGACAGGACTCGAGCTAACTATGGCTACACCTTC.

The rearrangement uses TRBV5-1 and TRBJ1-2; 8 nucleotides align to TRBD1. CDR1 is SGHRS and CDR2 is YFSETQ in the germline V gene. The CDR3 has 16 residues. V shed 0 bases, J shed 8 bases, and the junction held 12 bases outside the gene matches. CDR3 amino acids: CASSLDGTGLIWGYTF. For the CDR3, the DNA is TGCGCCAGCAGCTTGGATGGGACAGGATTAATCTGGGGCTACACCTTC.